The rows below give T cell receptor beta chains drawn from one sample of a study of blood T cell repertoires in COVID-19. Assay: immunoSEQ multiplex PCR; the TCRdb copy retains only in-frame clones and omits some. The sample holds about 100,000 clones, 60% to 85% seen once. Specimen: peripheral blood. The receptors originated from a woman older than 75 with active or convalescent COVID-19. Each CDR3 is given with its conserved first and last residue. Each record gives: V gene, J gene, clone size, D gene, CDR3 DNA, CDR3 protein. D genes are given only for firm matches. The size of a clone is reported for some rows only, either as once, few or many, or as a class for expanded clones.

TRBV6-2/TRBV6-3	TRBJ1-2	.	TRBD1	TGTGCCAGCAGTGACCCTGGACAGGGAAACTATGGCTACACCTTC	CASSDPGQGNYGYTF
TRBV9	TRBJ1-1	few	TRBD1	TGTGCCAGCAGCGTACGAGGGGGCAGAAACACTGAAGCTTTCTTT	CASSVRGGRNTEAFF
TRBV5-6	TRBJ1-1	few	.	TGTGCCAGCAGCTTATATAGTAAACACACTGAAGCTTTCTTT	CASSLYSKHTEAFF
TRBV4-2	TRBJ2-1	few	TRBD2	TGTGCCAGCAGCCCCGGACTAGCGGGAGGGCCCGGCTCCTACAATGAGCAGTTCTTC	CASSPGLAGGPGSYNEQFF
TRBV11-2	TRBJ1-1	.	.	TGTGCCAGCAGCTCCCTCCAGGGGCCGTATGAAGCTTTCTTT	CASSSLQGPYEAFF
TRBV5-6	TRBJ2-3	many	.	TGTGCCAGCAGCTCACAAACGGCAGGAGATACGCAGTATTTT	CASSSQTAGDTQYF
TRBV19	TRBJ2-2	.	.	TGTGCCAGTCGCTCCGGGACAAAGATCACCGGGGAGCTGTTTTTT	CASRSGTKITGELFF
TRBV9	TRBJ2-3	.	TRBD1	TGTGCCAGCAGCACCGGGACAGGGCTTGATACGCAGTATTTT	CASSTGTGLDTQYF
TRBV7-8	TRBJ2-7	.	.	TGTGCCAGCAGCCCCCCGAGGATACCCTACGAGCAGTACTTC	CASSPPRIPYEQYF
TRBV2	TRBJ2-2	.	.	TGTGCCAGCAGTGATAAGGCAGGGCCCACCGGGGAGCTGTTTTTT	CASSDKAGPTGELFF
TRBV6-5	TRBJ1-5	few	TRBD1	TGTGCCAGCAGAGGGGGCGGGGGGCTTCAGCCCCAGCATTTT	CASRGGGGLQPQHF
TRBV28	TRBJ2-2	.	TRBD1	TGTGCCAGCAGCCTAGGACAGGGGACCTTCCCCGGGGAGCTGTTTTTT	CASSLGQGTFPGELFF
TRBV4-2	TRBJ2-3	.	TRBD2	TGTGCCAGCAGCCTTGGGAGCGGGAGTAGCACAGATACGCAGTATTTT	CASSLGSGSSTDTQYF
TRBV19	TRBJ2-3	.	.	TGTGCCAGTAGTATAAGGGGTGCAGATACGCAGTATTTT	CASSIRGADTQYF
TRBV5-4	TRBJ2-2	few	TRBD1	TGTGCCAGCAGCTGGGGACAGCCGAACACCGGGGAGCTGTTTTTT	CASSWGQPNTGELFF
TRBV3-1/TRBV3-2	TRBJ1-1	.	.	TGTGCCAGCAGAAGGGGGATGCTTCCGGGAGAAGCTTTCTTT	CASRRGMLPGEAFF
TRBV6-6	TRBJ2-2	once	.	TGTGCCAGCAGTTATACCAGGGGCGGGGAGCTGTTTTTT	CASSYTRGGELFF
TRBV28	TRBJ1-1	.	.	TGTGCCACATGGGGGACTCAAGGGATGAACACTGAAGCTTTCTTT	CATWGTQGMNTEAFF
TRBV28	TRBJ1-4	once	.	TGTGCCAGCAGTTTCCCCCCGGCTCAGGCGGAAAAACTGTTTTTT	CASSFPPAQAEKLFF
TRBV4-1	TRBJ1-6	.	TRBD1	TGCGCCAGCAGCCTGGACAGGTTGGGTTCACCCCTCCACTTT	CASSLDRLGSPLHF
TRBV9	TRBJ1-1	.	.	TGTGCCAGCAGCGTGATGCGCGAGAACACTGAAGCTTTCTTT	CASSVMRENTEAFF
TRBV9	TRBJ1-1	once	TRBD1	TGTGCCAGCAGCGTACAAGGACAGGGGGAAGCTTTCTTT	CASSVQGQGEAFF